A selection of T cell receptor beta chains follows, all from one sample in a study of blood T cells in healthy people across ages. TCRdb used MiXCR to reprocess the 5' RACE reads, holding one entry per CDR3 protein. Of 800,000 to 1,300,000 distinct CDR3 sequences in the sample, around 25% were seen once. These data also formed part of another study, on T cells of mothers and their children.

Sequenced sample: blood. All receptors come from a girl aged 2 to 10 in good health. Each CDR3 is given with its conserved first and last residue. Each record gives: V gene, CDR3 protein.

V: TRBV5-1
CDR3: CASRKGAAKKLFF

V: TRBV19
CDR3: CASSEAGNGYTF

V: TRBV19
CDR3: CASSMDLTLSGELFF

V: TRBV24-1
CDR3: CATSGLAGNGGELFF

V: TRBV6-6
CDR3: CASSYSIRQGQETQYF

V: TRBV7-6
CDR3: CASSFSGAGDEQYF

V: TRBV10-2
CDR3: CASSGRVDYEQYF

V: TRBV25-1
CDR3: CASSEDRFHEKLFF

V: TRBV20-1
CDR3: CSVEGQRLAKNIQYF

V: TRBV7-9
CDR3: CASSTGTYESQYF

V: TRBV4-3
CDR3: CASSQTPDGSGNTIYF

V: TRBV9
CDR3: CASSVGRGPYNEQFF

V: TRBV9
CDR3: CASSVAAGTRQETQYF

V: TRBV6-2/TRBV6-3
CDR3: CASSLSPLQTGELFF

V: TRBV4-2
CDR3: CASTRTASGGAENIQYF

V: TRBV5-1
CDR3: CASSSDWGNSPLHF

V: TRBV12-3/TRBV12-4
CDR3: CASRREGLFGYTF

V: TRBV29-1
CDR3: CSVPGQGLDEQYF

V: TRBV27
CDR3: CASSLSSGVDYGYTF

V: TRBV4-3
CDR3: CASSQGQGVTQYF

V: TRBV12-3/TRBV12-4
CDR3: CATSILAEGLNEQFF

V: TRBV6-5
CDR3: CAATDSQETQYF

V: TRBV3-1
CDR3: CASSQRTGKEKLFF

V: TRBV5-1
CDR3: CASSPNPGQEETQYF

V: TRBV10-3
CDR3: CATKGYNEQFF

V: TRBV29-1
CDR3: CSVEVRRASLYEQYF

V: TRBV29-1
CDR3: CSVPSGTYGYTF

V: TRBV28
CDR3: CASSWTTTNEKLFF

V: TRBV11-2
CDR3: CASSFMLADNEQFF

V: TRBV5-4
CDR3: CASSLTGRTGSIAQETQYF

V: TRBV12-3/TRBV12-4
CDR3: CASSFNSPYGYTF

V: TRBV29-1
CDR3: CSVVGGASSTDTQYF

V: TRBV18
CDR3: CASSPRTGGDYGYTF

V: TRBV5-1
CDR3: CASSFVGITDTQYF

V: TRBV9
CDR3: CASSVEPGTPGGTGELFF

V: TRBV2
CDR3: CATPLGLQFTDTQYF

V: TRBV20-1
CDR3: CSARGIGLGTEAFF

V: TRBV25-1
CDR3: CASSDQGEDTQYF

V: TRBV3-1
CDR3: CASSQGDRTQYF

V: TRBV15
CDR3: CATRARTSSPETQYF

V: TRBV20-1
CDR3: CSARDLGLNYGYTF

V: TRBV7-2
CDR3: CASSLQGPTYEQYF

V: TRBV20-1
CDR3: CSASKGRVTQETQYF

V: TRBV7-9
CDR3: CANGQANNYGYTF

V: TRBV29-1
CDR3: CSVETGGEAFF